The entry below gives a single TCR beta chain sequence along with its context. These data are taken from a study of blood T cell repertoires in COVID-19. The germline gives CDR1 ENHRY, CDR2 SYGVKD. Trimming stripped 10 bases from V and 3 bases from J, with 16 bases between. This CDR3 has 13 residues. Assay used: immunoSEQ multiplex PCR; TCRdb lists only in-frame clones, some missing. The top ten hold over 3% of the sample, which has under 250,000 clones, 80% to 90% seen once. The sequence was collected from a woman aged 40 to 49 who had been exposed to COVID-19. The sequenced material came from PBMCs or T cells enriched from blood (not recorded which). The chain employs TRBV10-3 and TRBJ2-7; TRBD2 might be the D (5 bases). The CDR3 bases are TGTGCCACCGGGGAAGTCGAAGGCTACGAGCAGTACGTC. Translated: CATGEVEGYEQYV.